The 6 T cell receptor beta chains listed next were all sequenced from one sample in a study of molecular identifiers for immune sequencing clone quantification (dated by TCRdb to the late 2010s). Library construction relied on PCR. Sequencing took place on an Illumina HiSeq 4000. Through fastp at Q25 and MiXCR, TCRdb rebuilt clones from the public reads, retaining in-frame beta chains. CDR3 protein duplicates are merged, each entry listing the most common genes and DNA. Here the sample has roughly 9,700 distinct CDR3 sequences; roughly a sixth occur a single time. Roughly 1.9% of the sample rests with the top ten. Input material: naive CD8+ T cells from blood, with Jurkat cell RNA spiked in. The cell subset or site tag for this specimen amounts to: FACS-sorted CD8+CD4-CCR7+CD45RA+ naive T cells. All receptors derive from a human donor in good health. Some libraries in this study had Jurkat cell RNA spiked in.

Worth noting for this clonotype: A much bigger clone sits one base away, suggesting this may be a read error. The CDR3 does not end in the conserved phenylalanine or tryptophan, so this is likely a read error. This rearrangement joins TRBV6-6 to TRBJ1-1; D remains ambiguous. Trimming pared 8 bases from V and 1 base from J, leaving 8 bases between. The V gene's germline CDR1 is MNHNY and CDR2 SVGAGI (reference sequence). The CDR3 runs 12 residues. DNA for the CDR3: TGTGCCAGCGGCAGGAAGAACACTGAAGCTTTCATT. It translates to CASGRKNTEAFI.

This clonotype is medium-sized within its sample. The chain recombines TRBV21-1 with TRBJ2-2; the tabulated D call, TRBD2, remains unverified against the DNA. TRBV21-1 is a pseudogene locus. This CDR3 contains 19 residues. CDR3 nucleotide sequence: TGTGCCAGCAGCAAAGTGCGATTTGTACTAGCGGATCCGTTCGGGGAGCTGTTTTTT. This sequence encodes CASSKVRFVLADPFGELFF.

Regarding this clonotype: A single base separates this from a much larger clone, so it may be a read error. It is likely a read error, because the conserved phenylalanine at the end of the CDR3 is missing. V is TRBV7-9 and J is TRBJ2-7; weak D call: TRBD2 (5 bases). From germline, CDR1 is SEHNR and CDR2 FQNEAQ (reference sequence). The CDR3 spans 12 residues. The ends were cut back, 0 bases at V and 7 bases at J, with 7 bases in the middle. The DNA for the CDR3 is TGTGCCAGCAGCTTAGCCTCGGGAGAGCAGTACTCC. It specifies CASSLASGEQYS.

This clonotype was observed a few times. The chain recombines TRBV10-3 with TRBJ2-7; a weak D match, TRBD2 (5 bases). The V gene lost 2 bases and the J gene lost 6 bases, with 14 bases spanning the gap. Germline values: CDR1 ENHRY, CDR2 SYGVKD. This CDR3 is 14 amino acids long. For the CDR3, the DNA is TGTGCCATCAGTGAGACTAGTGTCAAGGGCGAGCAGTACTTC. It encodes CAISETSVKGEQYF.

This chain uses TRBV6-2 or TRBV6-3 with TRBJ2-7; 7 bases agree with TRBD1. Germline V CDR1 and CDR2: MNHEY, SVGEGT. There are 16 residues in the CDR3. V gave up 5 bases and J gave up 4 bases; unmatched junction bases: 14. The CDR3 bases are TGTGCCAGCAGTGGACCGACAGGGCCGCTTGCTTACGAGCAGTACTTC. Translated: CASSGPTGPLAYEQYF.

As regards this clonotype: This may be a read error, as it is one base from a much larger clone. The chain employs TRBV28 and TRBJ2-3; D remains ambiguous. The CDR3 extends over 11 amino acids. The germline V gene has CDR1 MDHEN and CDR2 SYDVKM. V dropped 3 bases and J dropped 3 bases, with 1 base sitting between them. Here the CDR3 DNA reads TGTGCCAGCAGTTTGACAGATACGCAGTATTTT. It is translated as CASSLTDTQYF.